The 28 T cell receptor beta chains below all came from one sample that was sequenced in a study of blood T cell repertoires in COVID-19. Sequencing used immunoSEQ multiplex PCR; TCRdb keeps in-frame clones, though not all of them. The profile shows around 100,000 clones, about 81% of them singletons. Sequenced material: peripheral blood. The origin of the receptors is a man aged 70-80 years with acute or convalescent COVID-19.

The chain is built from TRBV9 and TRBJ1-1; D ambiguous. Trimming shortened V by 2 bases and J by 0 bases, and 5 bases separated the two germline ends. Germline V lookup: CDR1 SGDLS, CDR2 YYNGEE. The CDR3 spans 13 residues. CDR3 region: CASSVQVNTEAFF. The DNA of the CDR3 is TGTGCCAGCAGCGTGCAGGTGAACACTGAAGCTTTCTTT.

This chain connects TRBV18 to TRBJ1-2; 11 bases are shared with TRBD1. CDR1 is KGHSH, CDR2 LQKENI, per germline. This CDR3 is built from 17 residues. The ends lost 3 bases at V and 4 bases at J; junction bases unmatched: 10. This chain's CDR3 is CASSPTGTGGLFYGYTF. DNA of the CDR3: TGTGCCAGCTCACCCACAGGGACAGGGGGGCTTTTCTATGGCTACACCTTC.

V and J are TRBV2 and TRBJ1-2; D perhaps matches TRBD1 (5 bases). The CDR3 has 13 amino acids. The germline V and J ends were trimmed by 9 bases and 3 bases, with 14 bases remaining between them. Germline lookup yields CDR1 SNHLY and CDR2 FYNNEI. The CDR3 DNA reads TGTGCCAGATCCCCCGGGGGGGACTATGGCTACACCTTC. As protein: CARSPGGDYGYTF.

CDR3 in amino acids: CASSYSRGRATPYEQYF. The CDR3 DNA reads TGTGCCAGCAGTTACTCGAGGGGGAGGGCGACTCCTTACGAGCAGTACTTC. The chain links TRBV6-2 or TRBV6-3 to TRBJ2-7; perhaps TRBD2 as D (7 bases). CDR1 is MNHEY and CDR2 is SVGEGT in the germline V gene. V was cut by 0 bases and J by 4 bases, with 19 bases left in between. This CDR3 has 17 amino acids.

The rearrangement uses TRBV18 and TRBJ2-7; the D gene is possibly TRBD2 (5 bases). V lost 1 base and J lost 7, with 8 bases in between. Germline lookup yields CDR1 KGHSH and CDR2 LQKENI. The CDR3 spans 12 residues. CDR3 DNA sequence: TGTGCCAGCTCACCACAATCGGGAGAGCAGTACTTC. Protein: CASSPQSGEQYF.

The chain recombines TRBV28 with TRBJ2-7, with D possibly being TRBD1 (5 bases). Per the germline V gene, CDR1 is MDHEN and CDR2 is SYDVKM. The CDR3 has 11 residues. Trimming stripped 8 bases from V and 6 bases from J, with 11 bases between. Here the CDR3 DNA reads TGTGCCAGCTCCTGGACACGCGAGCAGTACTTC. Residues: CASSWTREQYF. The complete variable domain, with remaining parts taken from reference TRBV28 and TRBJ2-7, reads DVKVTQSSRYLVKRTGEKVFLECVQDMDHENMFWYRQDPGLGLRLIYFSYDVKMKEKGDIPEGYSVSREKKERFSLILESASTNQTSMYLCASSWTREQYFGPGTRLTVT.

J is TRBJ2-2 and V is TRBV6-5; tentative D call: TRBD2 (7 bases). Germline V gene sequence: CDR1 MNHEY, CDR2 SVGAGI. This CDR3 spans 16 amino acids. V was shortened by 4 bases and J by 5 bases, with 17 bases between the two germline ends. CDR3 amino acids: CASSSPRGGGTGELFF. CDR3 coding DNA: TGTGCCAGCAGTTCCCCTCGCGGGGGCGGTACCGGGGAGCTGTTTTTT.

Here the CDR3 reads CATSIGGQGGNEQFF. The CDR3 nucleotides are TGTGCCACCAGTATAGGGGGACAGGGAGGGAATGAGCAGTTCTTC. V and J are TRBV15 and TRBJ2-1; 9 bases are a match to TRBD1. The CDR3 totals 15 residues. The germline V gene has CDR1 LNHNV and CDR2 YYDKDF (reference sequence). V gave up 6 bases and J gave up 7 bases; unmatched junction bases: 10. Complete variable domain (other parts from reference TRBV15 and TRBJ2-1): DAMVIQNPRYQVTQFGKPVTLSCSQTLNHNVMYWYQQKSSQAPKLLFHYYDKDFNNEADTPDNFQSRRPNTSFCFLDIRSPGLGDTAMYLCATSIGGQGGNEQFFGPGTRLTVL.

This clone showed up just once. The chain joins TRBV3-1 (or the pseudogene TRBV3-2) to TRBJ2-1; TRBD2 agrees at 8 bases. V lost 4 bases, J lost 4 bases, and 6 bases stayed unmatched. Germline V CDR1 and CDR2: LGHDT, YNNKEL (reference sequence). The CDR3 loop spans 15 amino acids. In nucleotides, the CDR3 is TGTGCCAGCAGCCCATCGTCGGGGGGGTACAATGAGCAGTTCTTC. This encodes CASSPSSGGYNEQFF.

J is TRBJ2-1 and V is TRBV11-2; 7 bases line up with TRBD2. V lost 1 base to trimming and J lost 8 bases; unmatched junction nucleotides: 11. The CDR3 consists of 16 residues. The germline V gene encodes CDR1 SGHAT and CDR2 FQNNGV. CDR3 DNA: TGTGCCAGCAGCTTAGGGGCTAGCGGCCGGCTTTATGAGCAGTTCTTC. Residues: CASSLGASGRLYEQFF.

A word on this clone: The same CDR3 also results from other DNA sequences found in this sample. The chain is built from TRBV18 and TRBJ2-6, with 11 nucleotides matching TRBD1. This CDR3 region has 18 residues. V lost 3 bases to trimming and J lost 1 base; unmatched junction nucleotides: 5. The germline CDR1 and CDR2 sequences are KGHSH and LQKENI. CDR3 nucleotide sequence: TGTGCCAGCTCACCTGTGGGACAGGGGGGATCTGGGGCCAACGTCCTGACTTTC. It encodes CASSPVGQGGSGANVLTF.

This clone showed up just once. The rearrangement links TRBV2 to TRBJ2-2; no firm D call. The CDR3 length is 14 residues. Trimming took 2 bases from V and 4 from J, leaving 8 bases between them. CDR1 SNHLY and CDR2 FYNNEI come from the germline V gene. The CDR3 DNA sequence: TGTGCCAGCAGTGAATGGTATAGCACCGGGGAGCTGTTTTTT. Its protein is CASSEWYSTGELFF.

The V call is TRBV6-6, the J call TRBJ2-3; D gene unclear. CDR1 and CDR2 from the germline V gene are MNHNY and SVGAGI (reference sequence). Trimming shortened V by 7 bases and J by 1 base, and 6 bases separated the two germline ends. The CDR3 extends over 12 amino acids. Written as DNA, the CDR3 is TGTGCCAGCATGAGCGGCACAGATACGCAGTATTTT. This gives the protein CASMSGTDTQYF.

The J gene is TRBJ2-7, the V gene TRBV27; 9 bases line up with TRBD1. CDR3 length: 16 residues. After removal of 4 bases from V and 3 bases from J, the junction contained 10 bases not matched to a gene. The germline gives CDR1 MNHEY, CDR2 SMNVEV (reference sequence). CDR3 in amino acids: CASSSITGTGRYEQYF. The DNA for the CDR3 is TGTGCCAGCAGTTCCATAACCGGGACAGGGCGCTACGAGCAGTACTTC.

This rearrangement joins TRBV9 to TRBJ1-4; 7 bases are shared with TRBD1. CDR1 is SGDLS, CDR2 YYNGEE, per germline. The CDR3 loop spans 15 amino acids. V was pared by 6 bases and J by 7 bases, with 12 bases of the junction left unmatched. In DNA, the CDR3 is TGTGCCAGCACGGGAGGGGGCTATAACGGTGAAAAACTGTTTTTT. Encoded protein: CASTGGGYNGEKLFF.

The chain recombines TRBV30 with TRBJ1-3; a possible D gene is TRBD1 (6 bases). Germline V gives CDR1 GTSNPN, CDR2 SVGIG (reference sequence). The CDR3 has 15 amino acids. Trimming took 2 bases from V and 0 from J, leaving 11 bases between them. The CDR3 loop reads CAWSQRTASGNTIYF. CDR3 bases: TGTGCCTGGAGTCAGCGGACAGCCTCTGGAAACACCATATATTTT. Full variable domain (outside the CDR3, taken from reference TRBV30 and TRBJ1-3): SQTIHQWPATLVQPVGSPLSLECTVEGTSNPNLYWYRQAAGRGLQLLFYSVGIGQISSEVPQNLSASRPQDRQFILSSKKLLLSDSGFYLCAWSQRTASGNTIYFGEGSWLTVV.

This chain connects TRBV5-1 to TRBJ1-1, with 8 positions matching TRBD1. This CDR3 has 17 amino acids. CDR1 is SGHRS, CDR2 YFSETQ, per germline. Losses at the gene ends were 0 bases for V and 2 bases for J; bases not matched to a gene: 9. CDR3 in amino acids: CASSLAGDRSKNTEAFF. CDR3 bases: TGCGCCAGCAGCTTGGCCGGGGACAGGAGCAAAAACACTGAAGCTTTCTTT.

This clone has a handful of counts. The chain is built from TRBV28 and TRBJ1-5; no clear D gene. The CDR3 is 18 amino acids. Germline assignment: CDR1 MDHEN and CDR2 SYDVKM. With 5 bases removed from V and 0 bases from J, the gap between germline ends came to 20 bases. The CDR3 DNA sequence: TGTGCCAGCAGTCCTCCCCTAAAGGCAGGATCTAGCAATCAGCCCCAGCATTTT. It encodes CASSPPLKAGSSNQPQHF.

The chain is built from TRBV7-9 and TRBJ2-7; 8 bases agree with TRBD1. Germline assignment: CDR1 SEHNR and CDR2 FQNEAQ (reference sequence). The CDR3 runs 14 residues. After removal of 1 base from V and 3 bases from J, the junction contained 2 bases not matched to a gene. CDR3 region: CASSLGQGRYEQYF. The CDR3 DNA reads TGTGCCAGCAGCTTAGGACAGGGGCGCTACGAGCAGTACTTC.

This chain links TRBV19 with TRBJ2-7, with a possible D match to TRBD1 (5 bases). Germline-derived CDR1 and CDR2 are LNHDA and SQIVND (reference sequence). The CDR3 contains 14 residues. Trimming removed 3 bases from V and 0 bases from J, with 9 bases in between. In nucleotides, the CDR3 is TGTGCCAGTAGTATGTGGGGCCTCTCCTACGAGCAGTACTTC. Translated: CASSMWGLSYEQYF. The full variable domain, its missing parts supplied by reference TRBV19 and TRBJ2-7, is DGGITQSPKYLFRKEGQNVTLSCEQNLNHDAMYWYRQDPGQGLRLIYYSQIVNDFQKGDIAEGYSVSREKKESFPLTVTSAQKNPTAFYLCASSMWGLSYEQYFGPGTRLTVT.

This chain links TRBV5-4 with TRBJ2-1, with 10 bases that match TRBD2. The V gene's germline CDR1 is SGHNT and CDR2 YYREEE (reference sequence). J gave up 9 bases and V 3 bases, and 6 bases lay outside the gene matches. CDR3 size: 14 residues. The CDR3 is CASSYASGRGEQFF. The CDR3 coding sequence is TGTGCCAGCAGCTATGCTAGCGGGAGAGGTGAGCAGTTCTTC. The full variable domain, in which reference TRBV5-4 and TRBJ2-1 provide the parts outside the CDR3, is ETGVTQSPTHLIKTRGQQVTLRCSSQSGHNTVSWYQQALGQGPQFIFQYYREEENGRGNFPPRFSGLQFPNYSSELNVNALELDDSALYLCASSYASGRGEQFFGPGTRLTVL.

The V and J genes are TRBV10-3 and TRBJ1-2; TRBD1 is a possible D gene (5 bases). The CDR3 length is 12 residues. The V gene's germline CDR1 is ENHRY and CDR2 SYGVKD. V lost 6 bases and J 8 bases, leaving 13 bases between the germline ends. CDR3 region: CAISPQEGGYTF. Written as DNA, the CDR3 is TGTGCCATCAGCCCTCAGGAGGGGGGCTACACCTTC.

The chain couples TRBV7-8 to TRBJ2-1, with 8 bases fitting TRBD1. The CDR3 covers 15 residues. CDR1 and CDR2 from the germline V gene are SGHVS and FQNEAQ. J lost 0 bases, V lost 6 bases, and 4 bases had no gene match. CDR3 in amino acids: CASSTGTGSYNEQFF. CDR3 in DNA: TGTGCCAGCAGTACCGGGACAGGCTCCTACAATGAGCAGTTCTTC.

This chain uses TRBV21-1 with TRBJ2-3; the table calls TRBD1, which could not be checked here. TRBV21-1 is reported as a pseudogene. The CDR3 runs 17 residues. The chain's CDR3 is CASSKDTGQGQLDTQYF. The CDR3 DNA reads as TGTGCCAGCAGCAAAGATACGGGACAGGGTCAATTAGATACGCAGTATTTT.

V gene TRBV30 combines with J gene TRBJ1-5, with 7 bases lining up with TRBD1. The trim removed 3 bases at V and 7 bases at J, leaving 6 bases unmatched. Germline CDR1 GTSNPN, CDR2 SVGIG (reference sequence). The length of the CDR3 is 13 residues. The CDR3 reads CAWSSGGMQPQHF. The CDR3 DNA is TGTGCCTGGAGCTCAGGGGGAATGCAGCCCCAGCATTTT.

This clone has just a few counts. V usage is TRBV5-6 and J usage is TRBJ2-7, with 7 bases aligning to TRBD2. Trimming removed 5 bases from V and 3 bases from J; junction bases left unmatched: 14. The CDR3 loop spans 16 amino acids. Germline CDR1 reads SGHDT; CDR2 reads YYEEEE. As DNA, the CDR3 is TGTGCCAGCAGTTTCCGGAGGACGGGGGGATACTACGAGCAGTACTTC. Residues: CASSFRRTGGYYEQYF.

The CDR3 loop is CASSRQTGGFNEQFF. The CDR3 nucleotides read TGTGCCAGCAGTCGACAGACAGGGGGTTTCAATGAGCAGTTCTTC. The chain employs TRBV6-5 and TRBJ2-1; 9 nucleotides match TRBD1. The CDR3 covers 15 residues. Germline CDR1 reads MNHEY; CDR2 reads SVGAGI. The V and J ends lost 5 bases and 6 bases, in that order; junction bases with no gene match: 8.

The chain carries TRBV10-1 and TRBJ2-3; 7 nucleotides align to TRBD1. Germline CDR1 is WNHNN and CDR2 is SYGVQD (reference sequence). The CDR3 contains 14 residues. Losses at the gene ends were 6 bases for V and 0 bases for J; bases not matched to a gene: 3. The DNA for the CDR3 is TGCGCCAGCAGCCGGGACAGTAGCACAGATACGCAGTATTTT. Its translation is CASSRDSSTDTQYF.